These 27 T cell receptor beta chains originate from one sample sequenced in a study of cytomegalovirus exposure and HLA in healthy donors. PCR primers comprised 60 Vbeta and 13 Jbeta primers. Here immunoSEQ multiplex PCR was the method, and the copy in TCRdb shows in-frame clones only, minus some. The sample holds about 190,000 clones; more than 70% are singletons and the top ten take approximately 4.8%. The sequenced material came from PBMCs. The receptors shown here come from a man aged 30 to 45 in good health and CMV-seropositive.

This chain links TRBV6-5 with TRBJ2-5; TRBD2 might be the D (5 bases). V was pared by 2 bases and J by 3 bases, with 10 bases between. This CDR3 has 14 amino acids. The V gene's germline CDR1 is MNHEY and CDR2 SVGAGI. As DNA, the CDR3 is TGTGCCAGCAGTTACGGAGGATCAAAAGAGACCCAGTACTTC. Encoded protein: CASSYGGSKETQYF.

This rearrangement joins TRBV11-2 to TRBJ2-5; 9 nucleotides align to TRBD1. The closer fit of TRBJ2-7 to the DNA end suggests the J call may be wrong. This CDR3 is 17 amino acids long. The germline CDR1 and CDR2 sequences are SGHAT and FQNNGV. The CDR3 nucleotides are TGTGCCAGCAGCTTACCATCCGGGACAGGGAATGCCTACGAGCAGTACTTC. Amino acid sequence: CASSLPSGTGNAYEQYF.

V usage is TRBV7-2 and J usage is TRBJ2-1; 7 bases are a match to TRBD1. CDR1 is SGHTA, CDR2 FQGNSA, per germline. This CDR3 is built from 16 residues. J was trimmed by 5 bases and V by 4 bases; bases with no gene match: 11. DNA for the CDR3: TGTGCCAGCAGCTACTCCTCCGGGACAGCAAACAATGAGCAGTTCTTC. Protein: CASSYSSGTANNEQFF.

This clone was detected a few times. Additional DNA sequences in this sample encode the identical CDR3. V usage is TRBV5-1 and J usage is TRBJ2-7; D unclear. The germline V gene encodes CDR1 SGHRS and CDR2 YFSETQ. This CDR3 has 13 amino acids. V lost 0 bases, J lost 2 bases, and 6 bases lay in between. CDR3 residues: CASSLGGTYEQYF. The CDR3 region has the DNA TGCGCCAGCAGCTTGGGCGGAACCTACGAGCAGTACTTC.

This CDR3 reads CASSTSGVISSYEQYF. The DNA for the CDR3 is TGTGCCAGTAGTACTAGCGGGGTGATCTCCTCCTACGAGCAGTACTTC. V and J are TRBV19 and TRBJ2-7; 9 bases line up with TRBD2. The CDR3 covers 16 residues. V lost 4 bases to trimming and J lost 0 bases; unmatched junction nucleotides: 7. In germline, CDR1 is LNHDA, CDR2 SQIVND (reference sequence).

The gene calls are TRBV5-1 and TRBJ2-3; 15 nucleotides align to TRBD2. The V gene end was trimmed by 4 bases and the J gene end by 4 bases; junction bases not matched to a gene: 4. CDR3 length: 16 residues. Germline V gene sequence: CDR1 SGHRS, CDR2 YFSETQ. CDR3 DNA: TGCGCCAGCAGCCAGGGACTAGCGGGAGGTGCAGATACGCAGTATTTT. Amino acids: CASSQGLAGGADTQYF.

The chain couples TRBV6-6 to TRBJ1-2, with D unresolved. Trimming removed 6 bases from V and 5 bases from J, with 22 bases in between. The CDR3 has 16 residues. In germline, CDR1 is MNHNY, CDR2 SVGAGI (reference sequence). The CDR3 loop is CASSREDDGPFYGYTF. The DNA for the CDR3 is TGTGCCAGCAGCCGGGAAGACGACGGTCCCTTTTATGGCTACACCTTC.

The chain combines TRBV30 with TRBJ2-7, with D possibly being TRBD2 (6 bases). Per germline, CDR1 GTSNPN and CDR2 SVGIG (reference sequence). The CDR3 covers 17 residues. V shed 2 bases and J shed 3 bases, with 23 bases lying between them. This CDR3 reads CAWSRLKGTGGDYEQYF. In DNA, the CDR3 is TGTGCCTGGAGTCGGTTAAAAGGGACTGGCGGAGACTACGAGCAGTACTTC.

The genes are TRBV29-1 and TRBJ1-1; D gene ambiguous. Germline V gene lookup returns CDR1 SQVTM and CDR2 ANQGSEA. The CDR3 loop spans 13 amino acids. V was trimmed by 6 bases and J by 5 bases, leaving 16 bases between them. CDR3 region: CSVPNRGRTEAFF. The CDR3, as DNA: TGCAGCGTGCCGAACCGGGGAAGGACTGAAGCTTTCTTT.

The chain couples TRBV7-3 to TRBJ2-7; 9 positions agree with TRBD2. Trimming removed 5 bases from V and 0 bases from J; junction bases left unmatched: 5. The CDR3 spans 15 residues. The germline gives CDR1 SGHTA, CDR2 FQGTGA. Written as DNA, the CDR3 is TGTGCCAGCAGCCAAGGGACTAGCCTCTCCTACGAGCAGTACTTC. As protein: CASSQGTSLSYEQYF.

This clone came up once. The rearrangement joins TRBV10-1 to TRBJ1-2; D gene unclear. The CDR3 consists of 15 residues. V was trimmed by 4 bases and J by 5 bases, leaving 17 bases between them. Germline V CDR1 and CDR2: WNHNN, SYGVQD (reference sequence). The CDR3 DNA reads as TGCGCCAGCAGTGCACTAGGAGTGGGTTGGTATGGCTACACCTTC. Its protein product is CASSALGVGWYGYTF.

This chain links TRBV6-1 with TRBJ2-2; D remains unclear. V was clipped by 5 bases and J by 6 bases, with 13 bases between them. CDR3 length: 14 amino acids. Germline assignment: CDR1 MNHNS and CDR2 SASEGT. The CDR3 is CASSLPRSAGELFF. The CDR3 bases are TGTGCCAGCAGTCTACCCCGGTCGGCCGGGGAGCTGTTTTTT.

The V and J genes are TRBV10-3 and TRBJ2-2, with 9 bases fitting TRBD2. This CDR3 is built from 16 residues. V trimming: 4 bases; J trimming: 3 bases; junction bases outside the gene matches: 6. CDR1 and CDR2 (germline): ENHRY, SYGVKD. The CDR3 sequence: CAISVRAGGDTGELFF. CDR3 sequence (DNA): TGTGCCATCAGTGTTCGAGCGGGGGGAGACACCGGGGAGCTGTTTTTT.

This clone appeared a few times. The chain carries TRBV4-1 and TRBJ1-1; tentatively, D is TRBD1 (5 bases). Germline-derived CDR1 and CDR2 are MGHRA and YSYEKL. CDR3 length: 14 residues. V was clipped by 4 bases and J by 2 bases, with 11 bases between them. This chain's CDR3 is CASSPGRVNTEAFF. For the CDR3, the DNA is TGCGCCAGCAGCCCAGGCAGGGTCAACACTGAAGCTTTCTTT.

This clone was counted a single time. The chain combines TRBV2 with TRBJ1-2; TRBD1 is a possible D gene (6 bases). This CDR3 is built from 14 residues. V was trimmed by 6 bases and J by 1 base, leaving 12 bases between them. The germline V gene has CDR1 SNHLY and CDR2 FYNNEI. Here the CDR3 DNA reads TGTGCCAGCAGGGGGGGGGCGGGTAACTATGGCTACACCTTC. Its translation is CASRGGAGNYGYTF.

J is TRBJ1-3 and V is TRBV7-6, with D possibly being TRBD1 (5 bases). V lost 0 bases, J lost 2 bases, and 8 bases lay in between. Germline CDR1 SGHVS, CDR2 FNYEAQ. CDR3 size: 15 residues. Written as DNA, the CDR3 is TGTGCCAGCAGCTTAGCAGGGGCAACTGGAAACACCATATATTTT. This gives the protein CASSLAGATGNTIYF.

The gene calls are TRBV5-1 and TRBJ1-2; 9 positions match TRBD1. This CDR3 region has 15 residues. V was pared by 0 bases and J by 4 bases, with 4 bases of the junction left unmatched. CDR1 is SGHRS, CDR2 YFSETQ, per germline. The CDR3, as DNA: TGCGCCAGCAGCTTGGGGGTGACAGGGGGCTATGGCTACACCTTC. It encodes CASSLGVTGGYGYTF. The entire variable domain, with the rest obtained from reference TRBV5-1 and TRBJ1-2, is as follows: KAGVTQTPRYLIKTRGQQVTLSCSPISGHRSVSWYQQTPGQGLQFLFEYFSETQRNKGNFPGRFSGRQFSNSRSEMNVSTLELGDSALYLCASSLGVTGGYGYTFGSGTRLTVV.

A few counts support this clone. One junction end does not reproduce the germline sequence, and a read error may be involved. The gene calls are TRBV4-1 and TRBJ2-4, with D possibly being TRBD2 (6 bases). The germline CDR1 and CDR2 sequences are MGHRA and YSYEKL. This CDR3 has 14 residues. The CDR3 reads CASNRGGGQNIQYF. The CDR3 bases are TGTGCCAGCAACCGTGGGGGAGGCCAAAACATTCAGTACTTC.

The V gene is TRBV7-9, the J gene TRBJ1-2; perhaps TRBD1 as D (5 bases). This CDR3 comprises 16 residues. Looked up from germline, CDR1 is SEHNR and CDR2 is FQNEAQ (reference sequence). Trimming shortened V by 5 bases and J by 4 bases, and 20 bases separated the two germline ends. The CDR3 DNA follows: TGTGCCAGCAGCCCGCGACAGAATTCGCCGTTCTATGGCTACACCTTC. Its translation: CASSPRQNSPFYGYTF.

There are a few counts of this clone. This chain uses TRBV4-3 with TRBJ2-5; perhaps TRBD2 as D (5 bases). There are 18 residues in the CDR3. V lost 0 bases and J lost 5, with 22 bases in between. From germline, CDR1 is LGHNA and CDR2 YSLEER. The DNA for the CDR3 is TGCGCCAGCAGCCAAGAGGCTATGGACTTTCCCCTCCGGGAGACCCAGTACTTC. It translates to CASSQEAMDFPLRETQYF.

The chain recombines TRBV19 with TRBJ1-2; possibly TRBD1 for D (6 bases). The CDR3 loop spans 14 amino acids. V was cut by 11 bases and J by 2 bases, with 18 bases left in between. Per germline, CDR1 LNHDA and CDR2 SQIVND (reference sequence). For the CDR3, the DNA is TGTGCCGTCCATCAAGCGGGACACAACTATGGCTACACCTTC. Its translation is CAVHQAGHNYGYTF.

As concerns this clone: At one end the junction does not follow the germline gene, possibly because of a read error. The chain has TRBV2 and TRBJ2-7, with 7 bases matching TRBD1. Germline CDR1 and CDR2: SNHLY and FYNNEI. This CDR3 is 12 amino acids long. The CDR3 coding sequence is TGTGCCAGCAGCGAAGACAGGGTAGCGCAGTACTTC. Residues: CASSEDRVAQYF.

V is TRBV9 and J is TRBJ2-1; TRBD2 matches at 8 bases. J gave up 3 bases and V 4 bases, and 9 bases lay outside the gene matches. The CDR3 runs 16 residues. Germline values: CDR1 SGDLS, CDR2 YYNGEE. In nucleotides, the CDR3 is TGTGCCAGCAGCCCCCCCGGGCTAGCGGGCTACAATGAGCAGTTCTTC. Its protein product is CASSPPGLAGYNEQFF.

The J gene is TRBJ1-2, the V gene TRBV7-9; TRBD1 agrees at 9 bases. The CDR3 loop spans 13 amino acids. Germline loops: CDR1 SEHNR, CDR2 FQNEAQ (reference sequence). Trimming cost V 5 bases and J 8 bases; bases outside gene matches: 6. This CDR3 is CASSPRTGEGYTF. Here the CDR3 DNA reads TGTGCCAGCAGCCCTAGGACAGGGGAGGGCTACACCTTC.

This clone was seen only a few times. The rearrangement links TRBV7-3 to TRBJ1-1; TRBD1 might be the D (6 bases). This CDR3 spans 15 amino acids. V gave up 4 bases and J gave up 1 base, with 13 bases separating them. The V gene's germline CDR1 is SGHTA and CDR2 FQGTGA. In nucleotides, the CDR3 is TGTGCCAGCAGCTATCTTGGGGGGGCGAACACTGAAGCTTTCTTT. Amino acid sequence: CASSYLGGANTEAFF.

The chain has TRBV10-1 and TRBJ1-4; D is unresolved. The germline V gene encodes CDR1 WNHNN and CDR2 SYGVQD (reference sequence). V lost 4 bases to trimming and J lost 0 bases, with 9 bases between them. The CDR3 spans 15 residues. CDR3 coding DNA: TGCGCCAGCAGTGTTGACAACTCAACTAATGAAAAACTGTTTTTT. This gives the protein CASSVDNSTNEKLFF.

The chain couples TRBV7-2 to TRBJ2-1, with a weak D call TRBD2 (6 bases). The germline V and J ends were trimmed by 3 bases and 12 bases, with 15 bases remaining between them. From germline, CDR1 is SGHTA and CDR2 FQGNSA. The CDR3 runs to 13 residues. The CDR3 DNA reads TGTGCCAGCAGCTTTTACCTGGAGGGAGGGCAGTTCTTC. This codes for CASSFYLEGGQFF.